The source of this T cell receptor beta chain is a study of monozygotic twins with inflammatory bowel disease (dated 2019 in TCRdb). Concerning the study at large: A total of some 30 monozygotic twin pairs were included in the full study, comprising nine German pairs (four IBD-concordant, five IBD-discordant) and 19 IBD-discordant Danish pairs. Each individual had, on average, about 151 000 unique TCRalpha sequences and 181 000 unique TCRbeta sequences available for analysis. Within discordant pairs, disease-associated traits were sought mainly by comparing IBD patients with their genetically identical healthy co-twins. Beyond this particular receptor, the publication reports: Because patients were on differing immunosuppressive treatments, the repertoires may have picked up extra background noise and inter-individual variability. No single strong signal or clonotype linked to IBD turned up in the results, so the idea that one exists was not supported. Compared with healthy twins, IBD patients had fewer clonotypes in common with other individuals, a difference most pronounced in patients showing signs of disease activity. No difference in repertoire similarity was observed between concordant and discordant twins, possibly owing to limited statistical power. Measured by the inverse Simpson index, TCRbeta repertoire diversity was lower in IBD patients than in their healthy co-twins. The analysis was unable to tell apart different T cell subtypes.

Worth noting for this clonotype: It lacks a known antigen.

From each donor, a roughly 2.5 ml peripheral blood sample was collected into PAXgene tubes and stored at -80 degrees C. Without T cell sorting, total RNA was isolated from whole blood using the PAXgene blood miRNA kit on an automated QIAcube. Peripheral blood from monozygotic twin pairs who were concordant or discordant for inflammatory bowel disease underwent deep TCRalpha and TCRbeta repertoire profiling using unique molecular barcoding. Smoking habits were recorded for all twin pairs, and individuals were classified as current, former or never smokers. Library creation used 5' RACE. Each TCR library was prepared from 3,000 to 4,000 ng of total RNA. For each sample, cDNA was synthesized in eight separate reactions using SMARTScribe reverse transcriptase. Unique molecular identifiers containing a 6-nucleotide sample barcode were introduced through template switching during cDNA synthesis. Two nested PCRs of approximately 16 and 9 cycles amplified the TCRalpha and TCRbeta cDNA, and bead purification followed each PCR. Before amplification, cDNA was treated with uracil DNA-glycosylase and purified using the QIAquick PCR purification kit. The second PCR was the step at which Illumina TruSeq-compatible adapters and sample-specific barcodes were added. Library quality and concentration were checked on TapeStation and Qubit, and libraries were pooled at about 5 ng each. Sequencing of the pooled libraries was done on an Illumina HiSeq2500 single-index Rapid Run using custom sequencing primers and 2 x 100 bp reads. Concerning the study's data processing: MiGEC version 1.2.6 was used for UMI-based consensus assembly, which corrected PCR and sequencing errors. MiXCR version 2.1.1 was used for V(D)J alignment, clonotype assembly and CDR3 extraction. To normalise gene usage, clonotype sharing and MAIT/NKT TCR abundance, the top 1000, 10 000 and 20 000 clonotypes in each sample were analysed. Diversity was computed as the inverse Simpson index with the vegan R package after downsampling to 27 000 UMIs. Paired Mann-Whitney U tests were applied to discordant twin pairs, and Benjamini-Hochberg correction was used for multiple testing. Each CDR3 protein sequence appears as one entry after TCRdb reprocessed the reads, and no DNA is included. For this entry, the V and J calls and clone size follow TCRdb and not the study's own pipeline. The sample table gives fewer than 550,000 distinct CDR3 sequences. In total, the top ten clones hold 2.4% of the sample.

The TCR originated in a human donor with ulcerative colitis or Crohn's disease, or a healthy co-twin of an affected twin (not recorded which). Sequences were obtained from blood.

The CDR3 sequence is CASSRTSGSNEQYF. In this chain, TRBV3-1 is recombined with TRBJ2-7; absent DNA, TCRdb's TRBD2 call cannot be checked. There are 14 amino acids in the CDR3, from cysteine to phenylalanine inclusive. Only the protein is on record. Reading the germline V gene (reference sequence) gives CDR1 LGHDT and CDR2 YNNKEL.